The next 9 T cell receptor beta chains were all read from a single sample in a study of radiation and T cells in renal cell carcinoma. Indicated time point: baseline pretreatment blood. Treatment noted: 15 Gy SBRT to primary tumor, nephrectomy 4 weeks later. The assay was immunoSEQ multiplex PCR, and TCRdb's table has in-frame clones only and misses some. Here the sample spans approximately 120,000 clones, around 84% being singletons. Source: blood, taken from a patient whose treatment included radiotherapy and nephrectomy. All receptors derive from an older woman with renal cell carcinoma.

The chain links TRBV4-1 to TRBJ1-1, with D uncertain. The V end was cut by 0 bases, the J end by 8 bases, with 16 bases between. The length of the CDR3 is 15 residues. Germline loops: CDR1 MGHRA, CDR2 YSYEKL. CDR3 region: CASSQEPGSLYEAFF. The CDR3 DNA sequence: TGCGCCAGCAGCCAAGAGCCGGGCAGCCTCTACGAAGCTTTCTTT.

This clone has just one count. This chain connects TRBV7-9 to TRBJ2-1; 10 nucleotides line up with TRBD1. CDR1 and CDR2 (germline): SEHNR, FQNEAQ (reference sequence). V gave up 1 base and J gave up 9 bases; unmatched junction bases: 9. The CDR3 has 16 residues. Written as DNA, the CDR3 is TGTGCCAGCAGCTTAGTAGCGACAGGGGGCAGAGGTGAGCAGTTCTTC. It yields the protein CASSLVATGGRGEQFF.

This clone was seen more than once but under ten times. The chain combines TRBV14 with TRBJ1-1; maybe TRBD1 (5 bases). The V end lost 4 bases, the J end lost 4 bases, and 16 bases lay between the germline ends. The CDR3 is made up of 15 amino acids. CDR1 is SGHDN and CDR2 is FVKESK in the germline V gene. This CDR3 reads CASSLDIASGTEAFF. In nucleotides, the CDR3 is TGTGCCAGCAGCCTGGACATCGCCTCGGGCACTGAAGCTTTCTTT.

This clone was observed a few times. The rearrangement joins TRBV6-1 to TRBJ1-3; D is unresolved. Germline V lookup: CDR1 MNHNS, CDR2 SASEGT. CDR3 length: 16 residues. Trimming removed 4 bases at V and 1 base at J, with 14 bases between. In DNA, the CDR3 is TGTGCCAGCAGTGCCTCAGACATTCCTTCTGGAAACACCATATATTTT. Translation: CASSASDIPSGNTIYF.

The rearrangement uses TRBV7-9 and TRBJ1-2; the D is unclear. This CDR3 is 13 amino acids long. Germline V CDR1 and CDR2: SEHNR, FQNEAQ (reference sequence). The V and J ends lost 4 bases and 0 bases respectively, with 6 bases between them. The CDR3 protein is CASSYGANYGYTF. In DNA, the CDR3 is TGTGCCAGCAGCTACGGAGCTAACTATGGCTACACCTTC. The whole variable domain, filled in from reference TRBV7-9 and TRBJ1-2, reads DTGVSQNPRHKITKRGQNVTFRCDPISEHNRLYWYRQTLGQGPEFLTYFQNEAQLEKSRLLSDRFSAERPKGSFSTLEIQRTEQGDSAMYLCASSYGANYGYTFGSGTRLTVV.

Points on this clone: One end of the junction varies from germline; a read error may be responsible. The chain links TRBV19 to TRBJ2-1, with 10 bases fitting TRBD1. CDR1 and CDR2 (germline): LNHDA, SQIVND (reference sequence). This CDR3 is 15 amino acids long. The CDR3 reads CASSIGTGERNEQFF. CDR3 nucleotides: TGTGCCAGTAGCATAGGGACAGGGGAACGAAATGAGCAGTTCTTC.

The V call is TRBV7-9, the J call TRBJ2-1; unclear D gene. V lost 5 bases, J lost 8 bases, and 16 bases lay in between. The CDR3 sequence is 14 residues long. Germline V gives CDR1 SEHNR, CDR2 FQNEAQ (reference sequence). Here the CDR3 DNA reads TGTGCCAGCAGCCCTCCATTGGGCGAGGATGAGCAGTTCTTC. Protein: CASSPPLGEDEQFF.

There are many counts of this clone. The V and J genes are TRBV9 and TRBJ1-1; D is uncertain. Trimming cost V 1 base and J 0 bases, with 7 bases left between them. The CDR3 totals 14 residues. The germline CDR1 and CDR2 sequences are SGDLS and YYNGEE. CDR3 coding DNA: TGTGCCAGCAGCGTATGGGCCCTGAACACTGAAGCTTTCTTT. Translated: CASSVWALNTEAFF.

The V gene is TRBV5-1, the J gene TRBJ1-4; tentative D call: TRBD1 (5 bases). In germline, CDR1 is SGHRS, CDR2 YFSETQ. The CDR3 is made up of 15 amino acids. The V end was cut by 4 bases, the J end by 0 bases, with 10 bases between. This chain's CDR3 is CASSEGLATNEKLFF. CDR3 DNA sequence: TGCGCCAGCAGCGAGGGACTTGCAACTAATGAAAAACTGTTTTTT.